Presented here are 26 T cell receptor beta chains from one specimen sequenced in a study of blood T cell repertoires in COVID-19. Assay: immunoSEQ multiplex PCR; the TCRdb copy retains only in-frame clones and omits some. The sample comprises 200,000 or so clones, about 80% of which are singletons, and 6.5% to 8.5% rests with the top ten. Specimen: peripheral blood. Every receptor here comes from a human donor with acute or convalescent COVID-19. The donor label of this sample is uncertain.

The V gene is TRBV5-8, the J gene TRBJ2-7, with a possible D match to TRBD1 (5 bases). This CDR3 is built from 14 residues. CDR1 and CDR2 from the germline V gene are SGHTS and YDEGEE. V lost 5 bases, J lost 6 bases, and 18 bases lay in between. CDR3 in DNA: TGTGCCAGCAGGCTACAGACAGTCCTGGGCGAGCAGTACTTC. It encodes CASRLQTVLGEQYF.

The V call is TRBV7-2, the J call TRBJ1-5, with D possibly TRBD1 on 5 matching bases. Germline V gives CDR1 SGHTA, CDR2 FQGNSA. CDR3 length equals 18 residues. The ends were cut back, 1 base at V and 0 bases at J, with 16 bases in the middle. The CDR3 sequence is CASSLDGNRPFSNQPQHF. The DNA for the CDR3 is TGTGCCAGCAGCTTAGACGGCAACAGGCCCTTTAGCAATCAGCCCCAGCATTTT.

The CDR3 loop is CASSDNPTKGGLTDTQYF. Here the CDR3 DNA reads TGTGCCAGCAGCGACAATCCTACCAAGGGAGGCCTCACAGATACGCAGTATTTT. This sequence joins TRBV9 and TRBJ2-3, with D perhaps TRBD2 (6 bases). V lost 3 bases and J lost 2, with 22 bases in between. This CDR3 comprises 18 residues. Germline lookup yields CDR1 SGDLS and CDR2 YYNGEE.

This clone appeared a single time. V usage is TRBV5-1 and J usage is TRBJ2-5, with 14 bases matching TRBD2. From germline, CDR1 is SGHRS and CDR2 YFSETQ. V was pared by 4 bases and J by 2 bases, with 13 bases of the junction left unmatched. The CDR3 has 19 amino acids. The CDR3 spells CASSHTRTSGRLGQETQYF. CDR3 coding DNA: TGCGCCAGCAGCCATACCCGGACTAGCGGGAGGCTGGGGCAAGAGACCCAGTACTTC.

J is TRBJ2-3 and V is TRBV5-1; the match to TRBD2 covers 8 bases. With V trimmed by 0 bases and J by 5 bases, 2 bases remained unmatched. Germline CDR1 and CDR2: SGHRS and YFSETQ. The CDR3 runs to 14 residues. CDR3 protein: CASSLAGRVDTQYF. The CDR3 nucleotides read TGCGCCAGCAGCTTGGCCGGGAGGGTAGATACGCAGTATTTT.

V and J are TRBV6-5 and TRBJ1-2, with a weak D call TRBD1 (5 bases). The CDR3 is 15 amino acids. V was cut by 6 bases and J by 4 bases, with 18 bases left in between. Germline assignment: CDR1 MNHEY and CDR2 SVGAGI. This CDR3 is CASSRGGRGAYGYTF. CDR3 DNA: TGTGCCAGCAGCCGAGGCGGTAGGGGCGCCTATGGCTACACCTTC.

The rearrangement uses TRBV30 and TRBJ1-1; 7 nucleotides align to TRBD1. Germline V lookup: CDR1 GTSNPN, CDR2 SVGIG (reference sequence). The CDR3 runs 14 residues. Trimming removed 0 bases from V and 0 bases from J; junction bases left unmatched: 1. This CDR3 reads CAWSVGQLNTEAFF. DNA for the CDR3: TGTGCCTGGAGTGTGGGACAGTTGAACACTGAAGCTTTCTTT.

V gene TRBV9 combines with J gene TRBJ2-3; D is possibly TRBD2 (5 bases). The V end lost 3 bases, the J end lost 0 bases, and 17 bases lay between the germline ends. CDR1 SGDLS and CDR2 YYNGEE come from the germline V gene. CDR3 size: 17 residues. CDR3 nucleotide sequence: TGTGCCAGCAGCGACCCTCCAACCCGGACTAGCACAGATACGCAGTATTTT. Amino acid sequence: CASSDPPTRTSTDTQYF.

The rearrangement joins TRBV5-8 to TRBJ2-1; TRBD2 matches 9 bases. This CDR3 is built from 14 residues. Germline V CDR1 and CDR2: SGHTS, YDEGEE. Trimming at V came to 7 bases and at J to 9 bases, leaving 11 bases not matched to a gene. The CDR3 region is CASWWREGRSEQFF. The CDR3 DNA is TGTGCCAGCTGGTGGCGGGAGGGCCGAAGTGAGCAGTTCTTC.

The V and J genes are TRBV20-1 and TRBJ2-7; 8 nucleotides agree with TRBD2. CDR1 is DFQATT and CDR2 is SNEGSKA in the germline V gene (reference sequence). Germline trimming cut 3 bases from V and 2 bases from J; bases unmatched to any gene: 6. The CDR3 covers 14 residues. CDR3 coding DNA: TGCAGTGCTAGTGGGGCGGGGGGAACCTACGAGCAGTACTTC. It codes for CSASGAGGTYEQYF.

The rearrangement links TRBV6-5 to TRBJ1-1, with no clear D. The CDR3 extends over 13 amino acids. Trimming left V 4 bases short and J 0 bases short, with 6 bases between. Per the germline V gene, CDR1 is MNHEY and CDR2 is SVGAGI. CDR3 loop: CASSFLMNTEAFF. CDR3 bases: TGTGCCAGCAGTTTCCTAATGAACACTGAAGCTTTCTTT.

In its sample, this clone was seen a few times. V usage is TRBV5-1 and J usage is TRBJ2-2, with D tentatively TRBD2 (5 bases). The CDR3 spans 14 residues. CDR1 and CDR2 (germline): SGHRS, YFSETQ. The V and J ends lost 1 base and 4 bases respectively, with 8 bases between them. CDR3 nucleotide sequence: TGCGCCAGCAGCTTGCCCGGGGTCACCGGGGAGCTGTTTTTT. Translating gives CASSLPGVTGELFF. Full variable domain (rest looked up from reference TRBV5-1 and TRBJ2-2): KAGVTQTPRYLIKTRGQQVTLSCSPISGHRSVSWYQQTPGQGLQFLFEYFSETQRNKGNFPGRFSGRQFSNSRSEMNVSTLELGDSALYLCASSLPGVTGELFFGEGSRLTVL.

In this sample, this clone turned up a few times. This chain links TRBV7-9 with TRBJ2-2, with D possibly TRBD1 on 6 matching bases. Germline loops: CDR1 SEHNR, CDR2 FQNEAQ (reference sequence). The CDR3 extends over 16 amino acids. Deletions cut 5 bases from V and 4 bases from J, with 17 bases between. The CDR3 region is CASSIQGGRGTGELFF. The CDR3 region has the DNA TGTGCCAGCAGCATACAGGGTGGACGGGGCACCGGGGAGCTGTTTTTT.

In this sample, this clone turned up a few times. The chain recombines TRBV7-2 with TRBJ1-1, with TRBD1 matching 9 bases. Germline lookup yields CDR1 SGHTA and CDR2 FQGNSA. The CDR3 has 16 residues. V trimming: 3 bases; J trimming: 4 bases; junction bases outside the gene matches: 9. CDR3 region: CASSFPGQGRSTEAFF. The DNA for the CDR3 is TGTGCCAGCAGCTTCCCAGGACAGGGGAGGAGCACTGAAGCTTTCTTT.

This clone was seen just once. The rearrangement links TRBV28 to TRBJ1-2, with a weak D call TRBD1 (5 bases). This CDR3 has 12 residues. CDR1 and CDR2 (germline): MDHEN, SYDVKM. V lost 3 bases, J lost 8 bases, and 10 bases lay in between. CDR3 amino acids: CASSFQGLGYTF. CDR3 in DNA: TGTGCCAGCAGTTTTCAGGGATTGGGCTACACCTTC.

On this clone itself: At the DNA level, this CDR3 is encoded by other sequences in the same sample as well. The chain has TRBV5-1 and TRBJ2-7; 11 positions match TRBD1. The CDR3 is made up of 15 amino acids. Germline V lookup: CDR1 SGHRS, CDR2 YFSETQ. Trimming at V came to 2 bases and at J to 2 bases, leaving 3 bases not matched to a gene. Here the CDR3 reads CASSFGTGGTYEQYF. The CDR3 DNA reads as TGCGCCAGCAGCTTTGGGACAGGGGGGACCTACGAGCAGTACTTC.

The rearrangement links TRBV5-1 to TRBJ2-5, with 15 bases fitting TRBD2. The junction had 6 bases not matched to a gene; V was cut back by 1 base and J by 2 bases. Germline V gene sequence: CDR1 SGHRS, CDR2 YFSETQ. The CDR3 consists of 18 residues. The CDR3 spells CASSLTGLAGGDQETQYF. In DNA, the CDR3 is TGCGCCAGCAGCTTGACCGGACTAGCGGGAGGGGATCAAGAGACCCAGTACTTC. Complete variable domain (other parts from reference TRBV5-1 and TRBJ2-5): KAGVTQTPRYLIKTRGQQVTLSCSPISGHRSVSWYQQTPGQGLQFLFEYFSETQRNKGNFPGRFSGRQFSNSRSEMNVSTLELGDSALYLCASSLTGLAGGDQETQYFGPGTRLLVL.

The J gene is TRBJ1-2, the V gene TRBV18, with a weak D call TRBD1 (6 bases). Trimming removed 3 bases from V and 7 bases from J, with 12 bases in between. Germline V gene data show CDR1 as KGHSH and CDR2 as LQKENI. The CDR3 runs to 13 residues. CDR3: CASSPEQGSGYTF. The DNA of the CDR3 is TGTGCCAGCTCACCGGAACAGGGCTCTGGCTACACCTTC.

The rearrangement links TRBV29-1 to TRBJ1-1; TRBD1 aligns across 7 bases. V was pared by 6 bases and J by 7 bases, with 2 bases of the junction left unmatched. The CDR3 is made up of 10 amino acids. Germline values: CDR1 SQVTM, CDR2 ANQGSEA. CDR3 bases: TGCAGCGTGTGGGACAGTGAAGCTTTCTTT. This gives the protein CSVWDSEAFF.

V gene TRBV28 combines with J gene TRBJ1-4; 9 nucleotides align to TRBD1. Germline lookup yields CDR1 MDHEN and CDR2 SYDVKM. The CDR3 sequence is 13 residues long. Trimming cost V 10 bases and J 5 bases; bases outside gene matches: 5. CDR3 DNA: TGTGCCAAGCCGGGACAGGGAAATGAAAAACTGTTTTTT. Its protein is CAKPGQGNEKLFF.

The J gene is TRBJ2-6, the V gene TRBV12-3 or TRBV12-4; D gene ambiguous. Trimming removed 2 bases from V and 4 bases from J, with 3 bases in between. This CDR3 comprises 13 residues. DNA of the CDR3: TGTGCCAGCAGTTTAACAGGGGCCAACGTCCTGACTTTC. Its protein is CASSLTGANVLTF.

V is TRBV3-1 (or the pseudogene TRBV3-2) and J is TRBJ2-2; 9 bases align to TRBD1. V was pared by 7 bases and J by 7 bases, with 7 bases of the junction left unmatched. Germline V lookup: CDR1 LGHDT, CDR2 YNNKEL (reference sequence). The CDR3 has 14 amino acids. The CDR3 here is CASNHRGQSGELFF. The CDR3 region has the DNA TGTGCCAGCAACCACAGGGGGCAAAGCGGGGAGCTGTTTTTT.

CDR3 DNA: TGTGCCAGCAGCCTAATGGACTCAACTGAATACAATGAGCAGTTCTTC. Its translation is CASSLMDSTEYNEQFF. V and J are TRBV4-2 and TRBJ2-1; D perhaps matches TRBD2 (5 bases). V lost 4 bases, J lost 4 bases, and 17 bases lay in between. The CDR3 loop spans 16 amino acids. Germline CDR1 reads LGHNA; CDR2 reads YNFKEQ.

The gene calls are TRBV6-5 and TRBJ2-1, with D possibly being TRBD1 (5 bases). Trimming took off 2 bases at V and 8 bases at J, with 19 bases between the two ends. This CDR3 region has 16 residues. CDR1 is MNHEY and CDR2 is SVGAGI in the germline V gene. Here the CDR3 reads CASSYANRPGRDEQFF. The DNA for the CDR3 is TGTGCCAGCAGTTACGCGAACAGGCCAGGTAGGGATGAGCAGTTCTTC.

The chain is built from TRBV29-1 and TRBJ1-2; 7 positions match TRBD1. Germline V gene lookup returns CDR1 SQVTM and CDR2 ANQGSEA. This CDR3 comprises 13 residues. The V and J ends lost 4 bases and 3 bases, in that order; junction bases with no gene match: 5. The CDR3 sequence is CSVGRDRDYGYTF. In DNA, the CDR3 is TGCAGCGTTGGCCGTGACAGGGACTATGGCTACACCTTC. The full variable domain, in which reference TRBV29-1 and TRBJ1-2 provide the parts outside the CDR3, is SAVISQKPSRDICQRGTSLTIQCQVDSQVTMMFWYRQQPGQSLTLIATANQGSEATYESGFVIDKFPISRPNLTFSTLTVSNMSPEDSSIYLCSVGRDRDYGYTFGSGTRLTVV.

The genes are TRBV28 and TRBJ2-7; D might be TRBD2 (5 bases). CDR1 and CDR2 from the germline V gene are MDHEN and SYDVKM. The length of the CDR3 is 12 residues. V was pared by 6 bases and J by 6 bases, with 12 bases between. The DNA for the CDR3 is TGTGCCAGCAGCCTCGGTCGGGGCGAGCAGTACTTC. Translating it yields CASSLGRGEQYF.